This TCR beta chain was profiled in a study of CD8+ T cells in alopecia areata. The sequencing template was cDNA reverse transcribed from extracted RNA. Data came from immunoSEQ multiplex PCR; TCRdb stores just in-frame clones and leaves some out. Here the sample spans around 110,000 clones, over 80% being singletons. Per the germline V gene, CDR1 is MNHEY and CDR2 is SMNVEV (reference sequence). The V gene lost 5 bases and the J gene lost 4 bases, with 3 bases spanning the gap. The CDR3 length is 11 residues. Treatment of the sample: oral pan-JAK inhibitor, 5-10 mg twice daily. This chain links TRBV27 with TRBJ2-1; the D is unclear. The clonotype was recovered from a human donor with alopecia areata. Here the sequenced sample was CD8+ T cells sorted from blood, taken at week 24, from a patient treated with tofacitinib. The CDR3 here is CASSTYNEQFF. CDR3 bases: TGTGCCAGCAGTACTTACAATGAGCAGTTCTTC.